The T cell receptor beta chain described here comes from a study of T cells in Graves' hyperthyroidism and ophthalmopathy. Template material for amplifying TCR beta CDR3 regions consisted of RNA transcripts. The primer set for the first-round RT-PCR of the TCR CDR3 was HTBI. TCRdb itself ran the multiplex PCR reads through MiXCR, one entry per CDR3 protein. The sample lists hundreds of thousands of distinct CDR3 sequences, over 35% seen once, with about 9% in the top ten. The CDR3 covers 18 residues. Per the germline V gene, CDR1 is SGHRS and CDR2 is YFSETQ. The junction had 13 bases not matched to a gene; V was cut back by 0 bases and J by 4 bases. As regards this clonotype: The target antigen is unknown.

Study-level results: Blood also carried most thyroid clonotypes expanded above 0.001.

This sequence originates from a man between 18 and 29 years old with Graves' hyperthyroidism. This chain connects TRBV5-1 to TRBJ1-3, with 7 bases matching TRBD1. What was sequenced was blood. CDR3 sequence (DNA): TGCGCCAGCAGCTTGGCCCACCTAACCGGGACAGAAGGAAACACCATATATTTT. Translated: CASSLAHLTGTEGNTIYF. Based on the CDR3 plus reference TRBV5-1 and TRBJ1-3, the full variable domain is KAGVTQTPRYLIKTRGQQVTLSCSPISGHRSVSWYQQTPGQGLQFLFEYFSETQRNKGNFPGRFSGRQFSNSRSEMNVSTLELGDSALYLCASSLAHLTGTEGNTIYFGEGSWLTVV.